The sequence of this T cell receptor beta chain was determined in a study of T cell changes during pregnancy in multiple sclerosis (dated by TCRdb to 2018 to 2020). In terms of the full investigation: The study examined how the T cell repertoire changed over the course of pregnancy in women with multiple sclerosis.

The junction shows trimming of 4 bases on V and 4 bases on J, plus 12 bases between the germline ends. Measured from the cysteine to the phenylalanine, the CDR3 is 14 residues long. The retained sequence is limited to the CDR3, 42 bases, with the frame set at the first base. CDR1 and CDR2 (SGHNT, YYREEE) derive from the germline V gene (reference sequence). As for this clone: It lacks a known antigen. No base qualities exist here, and no much larger clone lies one base off it.

The method behind the library was the immunoSEQ multiplex PCR assay. In its TCRdb copy, this immuneACCESS table keeps in-frame sequences only and misses some clones. Where compared with another copy, unresolved V genes explain less than half of these, and the others have no known cause. Counted in this sample were about 61,000 clones; just under 90% of them appeared once. 0.7% to 0.9% of the sample lies in the top ten. The clonotype originates from a female donor in good health, enrolled as a control in a pregnancy study. Rearrangement joined TRBV5-4 to TRBJ1-3; too little of a D gene remains to name it. The material was peripheral blood, obtained in the first trimester of pregnancy. In nucleotides, the sequence is TGTGCCAGCAGCGAGAATCCTCCGGGAAACACCATATATTTT. Translated, this is CASSENPPGNTIYF.